Below are 8 T cell receptor beta chains sequenced from a single sample in a study of CD8 T cells in ankylosing spondylitis (dated by TCRdb to 2016 to 2017). Receptor amplification or capture employed 5' RACE. Sequencing was carried out with an Illumina HiSeq 2500. The public reads were quality trimmed at Q25 with fastp and then assembled into clones with MiXCR by TCRdb, keeping productive beta chains. Every CDR3 protein is listed once, alongside the most common genes and DNA of its rows. Within this sample are more than 60,000 distinct CDR3 sequences, with less than 6% of them counted one time only. Of the sample, 2.2% falls within the top ten clones. Sample: blood, either unsorted or a sorted T cell fraction (not recorded which). The receptors were gathered from a male donor with ankylosing spondylitis or in good health (not recorded which).

This clonotype was detected ten times or more. The chain joins TRBV5-1 to TRBJ2-3; D might be TRBD1 (6 bases). V dropped 1 base and J dropped 4 bases, with 13 bases sitting between them. Germline V CDR1 and CDR2: SGHRS, YFSETQ. This CDR3 comprises 15 residues. The CDR3 DNA follows: TGCGCCAGCAGCTTGTGGGCAGGGGAAGCAGATACGCAGTATTTT. Amino acids: CASSLWAGEADTQYF. The complete variable domain, with remaining parts taken from reference TRBV5-1 and TRBJ2-3, reads KAGVTQTPRYLIKTRGQQVTLSCSPISGHRSVSWYQQTPGQGLQFLFEYFSETQRNKGNFPGRFSGRQFSNSRSEMNVSTLELGDSALYLCASSLWAGEADTQYFGPGTRLTVL.

This clonotype was observed many times. This sequence joins TRBV4-1 and TRBJ2-1, with 10 nucleotides matching TRBD1. The CDR3 has 15 residues. With V trimmed by 0 bases and J by 8 bases, 4 bases remained unmatched. Germline loops: CDR1 MGHRA, CDR2 YSYEKL. The CDR3 reads CASSQEGQGVDEQFF. The DNA of the CDR3 is TGCGCCAGCAGCCAAGAAGGACAGGGGGTCGATGAGCAGTTCTTC.

This clonotype was picked up many times. J is TRBJ2-3 and V is TRBV3-1; D uncertain. This CDR3 is built from 13 residues. Deletions cut 5 bases from V and 0 bases from J, with 6 bases between. The V gene's germline CDR1 is LGHDT and CDR2 YNNKEL (reference sequence). CDR3 region: CASSSSSTDTQYF. CDR3 DNA sequence: TGTGCCAGCAGCTCCTCTAGCACAGATACGCAGTATTTT.

This clonotype showed up many times. The chain employs TRBV20-1 and TRBJ2-1, with D unclear. CDR3 length: 17 amino acids. The germline V gene has CDR1 DFQATT and CDR2 SNEGSKA (reference sequence). The ends were cut back, 4 bases at V and 3 bases at J, with 22 bases in the middle. CDR3 loop: CSAKTATVPVLYNEQFF. DNA of the CDR3: TGCAGTGCTAAAACCGCCACAGTCCCGGTCCTCTACAATGAGCAGTTCTTC.

This clonotype came up many times. CDR3 amino acids: CASSYGADGDPRTYNEQFF. The CDR3 coding sequence is TGCGCCAGCAGCTATGGGGCCGATGGAGACCCCCGGACCTACAATGAGCAGTTCTTC. V usage is TRBV5-1 and J usage is TRBJ2-1; D is possibly TRBD1 (5 bases). Germline assignment: CDR1 SGHRS and CDR2 YFSETQ. The CDR3 has 19 residues. Trimming shortened V by 3 bases and J by 2 bases, and 24 bases separated the two germline ends.

The sample holds many counts of this clonotype. The chain has TRBV5-1 and TRBJ2-3, with no clear D. Trimming took off 3 bases at V and 3 bases at J, with 2 bases between the two ends. CDR3 size: 11 residues. Germline CDR1 and CDR2: SGHRS and YFSETQ. The CDR3 sequence: CASSSTDTQYF. As DNA, the CDR3 is TGCGCCAGCAGCTCAACAGATACGCAGTATTTT.

This clonotype was recorded at least ten times. The chain combines TRBV4-3 with TRBJ1-1; D may be TRBD1 (6 bases). CDR1 and CDR2 from the germline V gene are LGHNA and YSLEER. The CDR3 length is 14 residues. The V and J ends lost 4 bases and 6 bases respectively, with 15 bases between them. This chain's CDR3 is CASSLTGLGAEAFF. Written as DNA, the CDR3 is TGCGCCAGCAGCCTCACAGGGCTAGGCGCTGAAGCTTTCTTT.

The table lists this clonotype with a few counts. The rearrangement links TRBV5-1 to TRBJ1-1; 7 bases line up with TRBD1. Germline CDR1 reads SGHRS; CDR2 reads YFSETQ. This CDR3 region has 13 residues. V lost 5 bases, J lost 0 bases, and 1 base stayed unmatched. CDR3 region: CASRGTVNTEAFF. The CDR3 region has the DNA TGCGCCAGCAGGGGGACAGTGAACACTGAAGCTTTCTTT.